A single sample is the source of the 27 T cell receptor beta chains below, sequenced in a study of cytotoxic CD8 clonotypes in ibrutinib-treated CLL. The repertoire was sequenced with immunoSEQ multiplex PCR; TCRdb's copy has only in-frame clones and lacks some. The top ten clones hold 15% of a sample with under 300,000 clones, 70% of them seen once. Specimen: PBMCs, collected after 24 months of ibrutinib treatment. The receptors were gathered from a human donor with chronic lymphocytic leukemia.

This clone was observed a few times. The rearrangement links TRBV27 to TRBJ2-7; D not resolved. Trimming cost V 0 bases and J 3 bases, with 9 bases left between them. CDR3 length: 14 residues. Germline values: CDR1 MNHEY, CDR2 SMNVEV (reference sequence). Written as DNA, the CDR3 is TGTGCCAGCAGTTTATCGGCCTGGATCTACGAGCAGTACTTC. It encodes CASSLSAWIYEQYF.

This sequence joins TRBV18 and TRBJ1-2; 7 bases fit TRBD1. The CDR3 length is 14 residues. The V gene's germline CDR1 is KGHSH and CDR2 LQKENI. The V segment lost 4 bases and the J segment 3 bases; nucleotides outside the gene matches: 5. CDR3 nucleotide sequence: TGTGCCAGCTCACTCTCCGGGACAGACTATGGCTACACCTTC. Its translation is CASSLSGTDYGYTF.

The rearrangement links TRBV19 to TRBJ2-1; no clear D. The length of the CDR3 is 12 residues. V lost 1 base to trimming and J lost 5 bases, with 3 bases between them. Looked up from germline, CDR1 is LNHDA and CDR2 is SQIVND (reference sequence). The CDR3 sequence is CASSIGDNEQFF. CDR3 DNA: TGTGCCAGTAGTATAGGGGACAATGAGCAGTTCTTC.

The V gene is TRBV7-9, the J gene TRBJ2-7; tentatively, D is TRBD1 (5 bases). Trimming stripped 4 bases from V and 2 bases from J, with 12 bases between. The CDR3 totals 14 residues. Germline loops: CDR1 SEHNR, CDR2 FQNEAQ (reference sequence). The CDR3 coding sequence is TGTGCCAGCAGCTCCCGAGACAGTGCCTACGAGCAGTACTTC. Encoded protein: CASSSRDSAYEQYF.

The chain links TRBV27 to TRBJ1-5; D possibly corresponds to TRBD1 (5 bases). V gave up 5 bases and J gave up 5 bases, with 16 bases separating them. The CDR3 spans 15 residues. The germline V gene encodes CDR1 MNHEY and CDR2 SMNVEV (reference sequence). CDR3 protein: CASSPRDRIYQPQHF. In nucleotides, the CDR3 is TGTGCCAGCAGTCCCAGGGACCGAATCTATCAGCCCCAGCATTTT.

This chain connects TRBV5-4 to TRBJ2-3; perhaps TRBD2 as D (5 bases). CDR1 is SGHNT, CDR2 YYREEE, per germline (reference sequence). The CDR3 is 16 residues long. Trimming left V 3 bases short and J 5 bases short, with 19 bases between. CDR3 DNA: TGTGCCAGCAGCTCCGGACTCACCCGAGCCGTAGATACGCAGTATTTT. Translation: CASSSGLTRAVDTQYF.

V is TRBV7-9 and J is TRBJ2-7; TRBD1 aligns across 9 bases. Per the germline V gene, CDR1 is SEHNR and CDR2 is FQNEAQ (reference sequence). The CDR3 contains 14 residues. The junction had 4 bases not matched to a gene; V was cut back by 5 bases and J by 2 bases. CDR3 DNA: TGTGCCAGCAGCGGACAGGGGCAGGCCTACGAGCAGTACTTC. The encoded protein is CASSGQGQAYEQYF.

The rearrangement joins TRBV28 to TRBJ2-6; 8 nucleotides match TRBD1. J gave up 2 bases and V 5 bases, and 8 bases lay outside the gene matches. Germline lookup yields CDR1 MDHEN and CDR2 SYDVKM. The CDR3 loop spans 17 amino acids. CDR3 residues: CASSPTGQGAGANVLTF. CDR3 DNA: TGTGCCAGCAGTCCCACAGGACAGGGCGCTGGGGCCAACGTCCTGACTTTC. Filled out from reference TRBV28 and TRBJ2-6, the complete variable domain reads DVKVTQSSRYLVKRTGEKVFLECVQDMDHENMFWYRQDPGLGLRLIYFSYDVKMKEKGDIPEGYSVSREKKERFSLILESASTNQTSMYLCASSPTGQGAGANVLTFGAGSRLTVL.

This chain links TRBV19 with TRBJ2-7; 8 nucleotides match TRBD2. The trim removed 5 bases at V and 4 bases at J, leaving 7 bases unmatched. In germline, CDR1 is LNHDA, CDR2 SQIVND (reference sequence). The CDR3 is made up of 14 amino acids. CDR3 nucleotides: TGTGCCAGTAGTGCTCGCGGGGGGCTGTACGAGCAGTACTTC. It codes for CASSARGGLYEQYF. The complete variable domain, with remaining parts taken from reference TRBV19 and TRBJ2-7, reads DGGITQSPKYLFRKEGQNVTLSCEQNLNHDAMYWYRQDPGQGLRLIYYSQIVNDFQKGDIAEGYSVSREKKESFPLTVTSAQKNPTAFYLCASSARGGLYEQYFGPGTRLTVT.

J is TRBJ2-5 and V is TRBV11-3; D is possibly TRBD2 (6 bases). The V gene's germline CDR1 is SGHNT and CDR2 YENEEA. The CDR3 contains 13 residues. V lost 6 bases and J lost 5, with 13 bases in between. CDR3 nucleotides: TGTGCCAGCAGTTCGGGGGTCTCGGAGACCCAGTACTTC. As protein: CASSSGVSETQYF.

V gene TRBV4-3 combines with J gene TRBJ1-1; no reliable D call. The V end was cut by 0 bases, the J end by 0 bases, with 8 bases between. CDR1 and CDR2 from the germline V gene are LGHNA and YSLEER. The CDR3 is 15 amino acids. CDR3 bases: TGCGCCAGCAGCCAAGACGGAGAACTGAACACTGAAGCTTTCTTT. It is translated as CASSQDGELNTEAFF.

V usage is TRBV27 and J usage is TRBJ2-7, with 7 nucleotides matching TRBD2. This CDR3 comprises 15 residues. CDR1 is MNHEY, CDR2 SMNVEV, per germline (reference sequence). J was trimmed by 6 bases and V by 10 bases; bases with no gene match: 18. Written as DNA, the CDR3 is TGTGCCACCCTACGACTAACGGGAGGAAGGTTCGAGCAGTACTTC. Its protein product is CATLRLTGGRFEQYF.

V and J are TRBV7-2 and TRBJ2-3, with 14 nucleotides matching TRBD2. V was pared by 8 bases and J by 11 bases, with 9 bases of the junction left unmatched. CDR1 is SGHTA, CDR2 FQGNSA, per germline. This CDR3 has 14 residues. The CDR3 spells CASRAGTSGSEQYF. In DNA form, the CDR3 reads TGTGCCAGCCGGGCCGGGACTAGCGGGAGTGAGCAGTATTTT.

CDR3 in amino acids: CASSFQVQSGEQYF. In nucleotides, the CDR3 is TGTGCCAGCAGCTTTCAAGTTCAGTCGGGGGAGCAGTACTTC. The V call is TRBV7-3, the J call TRBJ2-7; D is perhaps TRBD2 (5 bases). The V gene's germline CDR1 is SGHTA and CDR2 FQGTGA. This CDR3 spans 14 amino acids. Trimming removed 3 bases from V and 7 bases from J, with 16 bases in between.

The chain couples TRBV28 to TRBJ2-3; D is uncertain. This CDR3 has 14 amino acids. Germline V gene data show CDR1 as MDHEN and CDR2 as SYDVKM. Deletions cut 6 bases from V and 3 bases from J, with 13 bases between. Written as DNA, the CDR3 is TGTGCCAGCAGCCTACTCAGCTCTACAGATACGCAGTATTTT. Translating it yields CASSLLSSTDTQYF.

This rearrangement joins TRBV2 to TRBJ2-7, with TRBD2 matching 9 bases. J was trimmed by 6 bases and V by 5 bases; bases with no gene match: 5. This CDR3 has 13 amino acids. In germline, CDR1 is SNHLY, CDR2 FYNNEI. CDR3 protein: CASSLAGESEQYF. DNA for the CDR3: TGTGCCAGCAGTTTAGCGGGAGAGAGCGAGCAGTACTTC.

V is TRBV18 and J is TRBJ2-7; D is ambiguous. This CDR3 comprises 15 residues. The V end lost 4 bases, the J end lost 4 bases, and 17 bases lay between the germline ends. In germline, CDR1 is KGHSH, CDR2 LQKENI. The DNA for the CDR3 is TGTGCCAGCTCACTATCGCTGGGATGGGAATACGAGCAGTACTTC. As protein: CASSLSLGWEYEQYF.

This chain joins TRBV10-3 and TRBJ2-5, with 10 bases matching TRBD1. The V and J ends lost 9 bases and 4 bases, in that order; junction bases with no gene match: 11. This CDR3 is built from 15 residues. The germline V gene has CDR1 ENHRY and CDR2 SYGVKD. CDR3 region: CAIQRDRGRPETQYF. The CDR3 coding sequence is TGTGCCATTCAACGGGACAGGGGACGACCAGAGACCCAGTACTTC.

This sequence joins TRBV9 and TRBJ2-1; 8 positions agree with TRBD2. The CDR3 totals 14 residues. Unmatched junction bases numbered 4, after V lost 0 bases and J lost 8 bases. Germline CDR1 is SGDLS and CDR2 is YYNGEE. The CDR3 DNA reads as TGTGCCAGCAGCGTAGAGGGACTAGACGATGAGCAGTTCTTC. Translation gives CASSVEGLDDEQFF.

This clone was seen more than once but under ten times. The chain joins TRBV7-2 to TRBJ2-3; D is unresolved. Germline V CDR1 and CDR2: SGHTA, FQGNSA. CDR3 length: 13 amino acids. Trimming pared 5 bases from V and 0 bases from J, leaving 6 bases between. Here the CDR3 reads CASSIQSTDTQYF. The CDR3 nucleotides read TGTGCCAGCAGCATCCAGAGCACAGATACGCAGTATTTT. The full variable domain, with the rest looked up from reference TRBV7-2 and TRBJ2-3, is GAGVSQSPSNKVTEKGKDVELRCDPISGHTALYWYRQSLGQGLEFLIYFQGNSAPDKSGLPSDRFSAERTGGSVSTLTIQRTQQEDSAVYLCASSIQSTDTQYFGPGTRLTVL.

V and J are TRBV29-1 and TRBJ2-7, with TRBD1 matching over 7 bases. Trimming at V came to 8 bases and at J to 6 bases, leaving 13 bases not matched to a gene. The CDR3 is made up of 13 amino acids. The germline gives CDR1 SQVTM, CDR2 ANQGSEA. CDR3: CSIHSTGFGEQYF. CDR3 coding DNA: TGCAGCATCCACTCGACAGGGTTTGGCGAGCAGTACTTC.

CDR3 DNA: TGTGCCAGTAGTATTACCCCCTCATGGTCTGGGGCCAACGTCCTGACTTTC. Protein product: CASSITPSWSGANVLTF. The rearrangement uses TRBV19 and TRBJ2-6; D uncertain. Germline values: CDR1 LNHDA, CDR2 SQIVND (reference sequence). The CDR3 contains 17 residues. V was cut by 3 bases and J by 1 base, with 13 bases left in between.

The rearrangement links TRBV7-2 to TRBJ1-4, with D uncertain. In germline, CDR1 is SGHTA, CDR2 FQGNSA. Trimming cost V 4 bases and J 13 bases, with 19 bases left between them. The length of the CDR3 is 14 residues. CDR3 nucleotides: TGTGCCAGCAGCTGGGCCGGTAGCACCGGTGGACTGTTTTTT. Translated: CASSWAGSTGGLFF.

V is TRBV6-5 and J is TRBJ2-5; D gene ambiguous. This CDR3 has 11 amino acids. V lost 4 bases and J lost 7, with 7 bases in between. Germline CDR1 and CDR2: MNHEY and SVGAGI. CDR3 DNA: TGTGCCAGCAGTTCCCCGGGGACCCAGTACTTC. This sequence encodes CASSSPGTQYF.

DNA for the CDR3: TGTGCCAGCAGCCAGACTAGCGGGAGCCTAGAGCAGTTCTTC. It translates to CASSQTSGSLEQFF. The chain combines TRBV5-4 with TRBJ2-1; 12 positions agree with TRBD2. Germline loops: CDR1 SGHNT, CDR2 YYREEE (reference sequence). V lost 4 bases, J lost 10 bases, and 6 bases stayed unmatched. The CDR3 is made up of 14 amino acids.

This clone has a handful of counts. The chain uses TRBV5-6 and TRBJ1-5; 8 bases match TRBD1. CDR3 length: 15 residues. CDR1 and CDR2 from the germline V gene are SGHDT and YYEEEE. Trimming at V came to 0 bases and at J to 6 bases, leaving 5 bases not matched to a gene. The CDR3 DNA reads TGTGCCAGCAGCTTGGCTTCAGGGGGCGTTCAGCCCCAGCATTTT. Its translation: CASSLASGGVQPQHF.

This clone was seen a handful of times. The J gene is TRBJ1-2, the V gene TRBV21-1. TRBV21-1 is recorded as a pseudogene. The CDR3 runs to 13 residues. DNA of the CDR3: TGTGCCAGGAGACTAGATTTCAGGAGGGGCTACACCTTC. This translates into CARRLDFRRGYTF.